This T cell receptor beta chain was retrieved from a study of blood T cell repertoires in COVID-19. Study details: Samples of COVID-19 (acute and convalescent) were obtained from the United States, Italy and Spain. Sample material is recorded as cDNA or gDNA derived from T cells, B-cell-depleted T cells, or PBMCs.

Germline lookup yields CDR1 MNHEY and CDR2 SVGEGT. The CDR3 sequence is 16 residues long. The V end lost 2 bases, the J end lost 3 bases, and 16 bases lay between the germline ends. This table comes from immunoSEQ multiplex PCR, and its TCRdb copy is limited to in-frame clones, with some not included. The profile shows about 180,000 clones, around four fifths of them singletons. Sample: peripheral blood. This chain connects TRBV6-2 or TRBV6-3 to TRBJ1-1; perhaps TRBD1 as D (6 bases). The TCR originated in a man in his 70s with active or convalescent COVID-19. CDR3 sequence: CASSYVTGFGYTEAFF. In nucleotides, the CDR3 is TGTGCCAGCAGTTACGTTACAGGGTTTGGTTACACTGAAGCTTTCTTT.